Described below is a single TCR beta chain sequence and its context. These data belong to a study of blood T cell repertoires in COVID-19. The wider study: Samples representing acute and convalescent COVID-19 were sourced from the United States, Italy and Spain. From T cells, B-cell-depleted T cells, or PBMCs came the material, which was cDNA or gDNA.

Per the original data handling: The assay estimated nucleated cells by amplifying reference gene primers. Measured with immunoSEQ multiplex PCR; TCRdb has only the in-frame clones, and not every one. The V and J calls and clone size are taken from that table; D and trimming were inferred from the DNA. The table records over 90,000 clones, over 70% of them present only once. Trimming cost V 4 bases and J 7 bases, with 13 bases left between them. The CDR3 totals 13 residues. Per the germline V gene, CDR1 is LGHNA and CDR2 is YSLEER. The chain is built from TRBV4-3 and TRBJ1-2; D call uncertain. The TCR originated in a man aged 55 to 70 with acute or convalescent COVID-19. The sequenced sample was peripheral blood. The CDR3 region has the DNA TGCGCCAGCAGCCGGTTATTAGACTCTGGCTACACCTTC. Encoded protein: CASSRLLDSGYTF.